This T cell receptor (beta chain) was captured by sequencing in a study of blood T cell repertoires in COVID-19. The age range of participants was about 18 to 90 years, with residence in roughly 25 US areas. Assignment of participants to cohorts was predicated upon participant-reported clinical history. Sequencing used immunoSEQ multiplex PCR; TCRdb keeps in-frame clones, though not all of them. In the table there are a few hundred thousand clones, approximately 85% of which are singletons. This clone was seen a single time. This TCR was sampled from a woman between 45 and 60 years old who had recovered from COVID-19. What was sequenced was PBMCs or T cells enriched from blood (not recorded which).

The CDR3 DNA sequence: TGTGCCAGCAGCTTGAGTGGACAGGGCGTTTACGACACTGAAGCTTTCTTT. Translating it yields CASSLSGQGVYDTEAFF. The rearrangement uses TRBV5-5 and TRBJ1-1, with 8 bases aligning to TRBD1. CDR1 is SGHKS, CDR2 YYEKEE, per germline (reference sequence). V was pared by 1 base and J by 3 bases, with 11 bases of the junction left unmatched. The CDR3 contains 17 residues.